This entry lists 11 T cell receptor beta chains sequenced from one sample in a study of pediatric ulcerative colitis. Clones were read by immunoSEQ multiplex PCR, and TCRdb kept only the in-frame ones, dropping some. Among tens of thousands of clones listed, over 70% were seen once. Sequenced material: blood. The receptors here all came from a boy aged 5-17 years with moderate ulcerative colitis.

The V gene is TRBV5-5, the J gene TRBJ2-4; D possibly uses TRBD1 or TRBD2 (5 bases each). CDR1 SGHKS and CDR2 YYEKEE come from the germline V gene (reference sequence). The CDR3 runs to 15 residues. V was trimmed by 3 bases and J by 0 bases, leaving 10 bases between them. The CDR3 bases are TGTGCCAGCAGCTGGGGACCCGAAGCCAAAAACATTCAGTACTTC. This translates into CASSWGPEAKNIQYF.

The V call is TRBV7-8, the J call TRBJ1-1; D remains unclear. The V gene's germline CDR1 is SGHVS and CDR2 FQNEAQ. V dropped 4 bases and J dropped 4 bases, with 13 bases sitting between them. The CDR3 runs 14 residues. The CDR3 DNA reads as TGTGCCAGCAGCTCCTCGAACCTGGGCACTGAAGCTTTCTTT. This codes for CASSSSNLGTEAFF.

The chain uses TRBV1 and TRBJ2-7; the tabulated D call, TRBD1, remains unverified against the DNA. TRBV1 is a listed pseudogene. This CDR3 is built from 16 residues. The CDR3 coding sequence is TGCACCAGCAGCCAGAGGCCGGGACAGGGCCCTTACGAGCAGTACTTC. Translated, it gives CTSSQRPGQGPYEQYF.

This clone was seen once. The V gene is TRBV7-2, the J gene TRBJ1-1; D is uncertain. V dropped 1 base and J dropped 7 bases, with 10 bases sitting between them. The length of the CDR3 is 13 residues. Per the germline V gene, CDR1 is SGHTA and CDR2 is FQGNSA. Here the CDR3 DNA reads TGTGCCAGCAGCTTAGTAAAGGGAAGTGAAGCTTTCTTT. Its protein product is CASSLVKGSEAFF. The whole variable domain, filled in from reference TRBV7-2 and TRBJ1-1, reads GAGVSQSPSNKVTEKGKDVELRCDPISGHTALYWYRQSLGQGLEFLIYFQGNSAPDKSGLPSDRFSAERTGGSVSTLTIQRTQQEDSAVYLCASSLVKGSEAFFGQGTRLTVV.

The chain is built from TRBV7-2 and TRBJ2-1; D is possibly TRBD2 (6 bases). Deletions cut 5 bases from V and 14 bases from J, with 13 bases between. Germline V CDR1 and CDR2: SGHTA, FQGNSA. The CDR3 sequence is 11 residues long. CDR3 bases: TGTGCCAGCAGCGCCCGGGAGAGGGAGTTCTTC. Protein: CASSAREREFF.

The chain couples TRBV4-1 to TRBJ2-7; D gene unclear. CDR3 length: 14 amino acids. Trimming left V 0 bases short and J 1 base short, with 7 bases between. CDR1 is MGHRA and CDR2 is YSYEKL in the germline V gene. For the CDR3, the DNA is TGCGCCAGCAGCCAAGACTTCCGATCCTACGAGCAGTACTTC. Translation: CASSQDFRSYEQYF.

The chain employs TRBV18 and TRBJ1-5; the match to TRBD1 covers 8 bases. V lost 3 bases to trimming and J lost 2 bases; unmatched junction nucleotides: 3. Germline CDR1 reads KGHSH; CDR2 reads LQKENI. This CDR3 is built from 15 residues. CDR3 DNA: TGTGCCAGCTCACCGGACAGGGTTGGCAATCAGCCCCAGCATTTT. It encodes CASSPDRVGNQPQHF.

This clone was counted a few times. V and J are TRBV7-2 and TRBJ2-1; 9 nucleotides align to TRBD1. This CDR3 region has 16 residues. The germline CDR1 and CDR2 sequences are SGHTA and FQGNSA. V was clipped by 2 bases and J by 3 bases; unmatched bases: 5. This CDR3 is CASSLTWDRVYNEQFF. CDR3 bases: TGTGCCAGCAGCTTAACATGGGACAGGGTCTACAATGAGCAGTTCTTC.

V usage is TRBV15 and J usage is TRBJ1-2; a weak D match, TRBD1 (6 bases). Trimming shortened V by 1 base and J by 8 bases, and 11 bases separated the two germline ends. Looked up from germline, CDR1 is LNHNV and CDR2 is YYDKDF (reference sequence). The CDR3 consists of 13 residues. In DNA form, the CDR3 reads TGTGCCACCAGCAGAGTCGGGGGGCAGGGCTACACCTTC. This translates into CATSRVGGQGYTF.

The genes are TRBV7-9 and TRBJ2-1; 12 positions agree with TRBD1. The germline V gene encodes CDR1 SEHNR and CDR2 FQNEAQ (reference sequence). The CDR3 length is 15 residues. V was pared by 5 bases and J by 6 bases, with 5 bases of the junction left unmatched. The DNA for the CDR3 is TGTGCCAGCAGCCCGGGACAGGGGGCTGGCAATGAGCAGTTCTTC. Its translation: CASSPGQGAGNEQFF.

V gene TRBV7-8 combines with J gene TRBJ1-2, with D unresolved. The CDR3 contains 13 residues. Germline V gene data show CDR1 as SGHVS and CDR2 as FQNEAQ. Trimming stripped 1 base from V and 5 bases from J, with 8 bases between. The CDR3 nucleotides read TGTGCCAGCAGCTTAGGGGTTGGTTATGGCTACACCTTC. The encoded protein is CASSLGVGYGYTF.